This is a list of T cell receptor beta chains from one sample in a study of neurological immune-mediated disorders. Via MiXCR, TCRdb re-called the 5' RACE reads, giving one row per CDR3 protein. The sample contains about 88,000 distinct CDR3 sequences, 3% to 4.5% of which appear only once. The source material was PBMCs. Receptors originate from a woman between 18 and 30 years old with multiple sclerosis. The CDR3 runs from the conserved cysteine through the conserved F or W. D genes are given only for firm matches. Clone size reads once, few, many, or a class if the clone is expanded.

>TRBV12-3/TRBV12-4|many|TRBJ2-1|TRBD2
CASSQTSGRINEQFF
TGTGCCAGCAGCCAGACTAGCGGGAGAATCAATGAGCAGTTCTTC
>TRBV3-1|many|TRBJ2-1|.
CASRHAASSYNEQFF
TGTGCCAGCAGACACGCGGCTAGCTCCTACAATGAGCAGTTCTTC
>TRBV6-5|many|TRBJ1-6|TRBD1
CASSSGQGYNSPLHF
TGTGCCAGCAGTAGCGGACAGGGCTATAATTCACCCCTCCACTTT
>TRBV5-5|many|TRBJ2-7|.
CASSYRFAYEQYF
TGTGCCAGCAGCTACCGGTTCGCCTACGAGCAGTACTTC
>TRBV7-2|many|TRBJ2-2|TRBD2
CASSLRGSGRVYTGELFF
TGTGCCAGCAGCTTACGTGGCAGCGGGAGGGTTTACACCGGGGAGCTGTTTTTT
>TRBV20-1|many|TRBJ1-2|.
CSARDRYNYGYTF
TGCAGTGCTCGCGATAGGTATAACTATGGCTACACCTTC
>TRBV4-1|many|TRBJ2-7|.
CASSQGDTVSYEQYF
TGCGCCAGCAGCCAAGGGGACACGGTTTCCTACGAGCAGTACTTC
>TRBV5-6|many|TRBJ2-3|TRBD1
CASSPGTGGGTDTQYF
TGTGCCAGCAGCCCCGGGACAGGGGGCGGAACAGATACGCAGTATTTT
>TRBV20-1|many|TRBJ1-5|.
CSASVEGNQPQHF
TGCAGTGCTAGTGTGGAGGGCAATCAGCCCCAGCATTTT
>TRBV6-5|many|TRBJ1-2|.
CASSPGLANYGYTF
TGTGCCAGCAGTCCCGGACTAGCTAACTATGGCTACACCTTC
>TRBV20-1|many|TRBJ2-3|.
CSARDLVRTDTQYF
TGCAGTGCTAGAGATCTAGTAAGGACAGATACGCAGTATTTT
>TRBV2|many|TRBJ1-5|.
CASNPGPGGPNQPQHF
TGTGCCAGCAACCCGGGCCCCGGCGGCCCCAATCAGCCCCAGCATTTT
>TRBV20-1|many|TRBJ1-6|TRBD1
CSASGGGTGINSPLHF
TGCAGTGCTAGTGGGGGAGGGACAGGGATCAATTCACCCCTCCACTTT
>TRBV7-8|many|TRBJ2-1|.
CASSPRWVGTYNEQFF
TGTGCCAGCAGCCCGCGATGGGTCGGGACCTACAATGAGCAGTTCTTC
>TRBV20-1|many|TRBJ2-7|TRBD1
CSAREPGQYEQYF
TGCAGTGCTAGAGAACCGGGACAGTACGAGCAGTACTTC
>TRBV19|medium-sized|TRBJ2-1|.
CASSQTGGSYNEQFF
TGTGCCAGTAGTCAGACAGGTGGCTCCTACAATGAGCAGTTCTTC
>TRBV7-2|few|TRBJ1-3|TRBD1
CASSPDRVAGKNIYF
TGTGCCAGCAGCCCAGACAGGGTTGCTGGAAAAAACATATATTTT
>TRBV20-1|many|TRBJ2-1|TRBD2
CSARGLASTQFF
TGCAGTGCTCGGGGACTAGCGAGCACGCAGTTCTTC
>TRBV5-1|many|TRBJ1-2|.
CASSLDTGLYGYTF
TGCGCCAGCAGCTTGGACACCGGATTATATGGCTACACCTTC
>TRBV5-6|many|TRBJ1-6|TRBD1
CASSLGDREVSPLHF
TGTGCCAGCAGCTTGGGGGACAGGGAGGTTTCACCCCTCCACTTT
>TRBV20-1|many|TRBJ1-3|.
CSAISGDTIYF
TGCAGTGCCATCTCTGGGGACACCATATATTTT
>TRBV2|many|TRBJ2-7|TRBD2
CASRRTSGLSYEQYF
TGTGCCAGCCGCCGGACTAGCGGGCTAAGCTACGAGCAGTACTTC
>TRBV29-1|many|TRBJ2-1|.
CSVEDKVADEQFF
TGCAGCGTTGAAGATAAAGTAGCGGATGAGCAGTTCTTC
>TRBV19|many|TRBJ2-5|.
CASSAPYQETQYF
TGTGCCAGTAGTGCACCGTACCAAGAGACCCAGTACTTC
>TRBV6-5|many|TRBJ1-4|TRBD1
CASSTGASYNEKLFF
TGTGCCAGCTCCACAGGGGCCTCATACAATGAAAAACTGTTTTTT
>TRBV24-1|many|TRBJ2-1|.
CATSDGGGWNEQFF
TGTGCCACCAGTGATGGAGGGGGCTGGAATGAGCAGTTCTTC
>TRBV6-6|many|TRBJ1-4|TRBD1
CASTPTGAAENEKLFF
TGTGCCAGCACCCCAACAGGGGCGGCAGAAAATGAAAAACTGTTTTTT